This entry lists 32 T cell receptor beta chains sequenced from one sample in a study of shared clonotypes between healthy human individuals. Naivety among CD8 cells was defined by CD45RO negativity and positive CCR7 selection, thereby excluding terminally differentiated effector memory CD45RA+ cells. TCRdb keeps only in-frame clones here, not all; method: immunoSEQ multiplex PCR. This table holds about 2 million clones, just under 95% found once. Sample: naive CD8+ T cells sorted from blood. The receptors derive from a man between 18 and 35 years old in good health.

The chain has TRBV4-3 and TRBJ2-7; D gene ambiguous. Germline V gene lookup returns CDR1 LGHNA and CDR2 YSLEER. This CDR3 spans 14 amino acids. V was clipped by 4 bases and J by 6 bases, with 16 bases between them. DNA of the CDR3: TGCGCCAGCAGCCCCTACGGGCAATGGACCGAGCAGTACTTC. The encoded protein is CASSPYGQWTEQYF.

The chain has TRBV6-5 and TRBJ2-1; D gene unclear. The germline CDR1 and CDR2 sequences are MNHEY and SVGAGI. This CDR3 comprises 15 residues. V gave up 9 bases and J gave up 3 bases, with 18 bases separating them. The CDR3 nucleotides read TGTGCCAGTGAACCCTCTGGGTCGCTCTACAATGAGCAGTTCTTC. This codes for CASEPSGSLYNEQFF.

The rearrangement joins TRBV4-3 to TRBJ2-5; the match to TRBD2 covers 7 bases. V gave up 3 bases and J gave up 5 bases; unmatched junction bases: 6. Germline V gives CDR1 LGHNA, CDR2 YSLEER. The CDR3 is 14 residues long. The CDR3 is CASSQEVGGETQYF. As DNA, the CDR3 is TGCGCCAGCAGCCAGGAAGTCGGGGGGGAGACCCAGTACTTC.

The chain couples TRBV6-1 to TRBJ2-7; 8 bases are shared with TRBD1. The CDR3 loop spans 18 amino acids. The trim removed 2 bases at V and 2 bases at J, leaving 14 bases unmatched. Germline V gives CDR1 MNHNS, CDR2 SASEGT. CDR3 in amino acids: CASSEWGLGQEATYEQYF. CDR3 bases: TGTGCCAGCAGTGAATGGGGTTTGGGACAGGAAGCCACCTACGAGCAGTACTTC.

CDR3 region: CASSFTGAWGYTF. CDR3 nucleotide sequence: TGTGCCAGCAGCTTTACAGGGGCATGGGGCTACACCTTC. The V call is TRBV13, the J call TRBJ1-2; 7 positions agree with TRBD1. CDR1 and CDR2 (germline): PRHDT, FYEKMQ (reference sequence). The CDR3 totals 13 residues. Trimming removed 3 bases from V and 8 bases from J; junction bases left unmatched: 6.

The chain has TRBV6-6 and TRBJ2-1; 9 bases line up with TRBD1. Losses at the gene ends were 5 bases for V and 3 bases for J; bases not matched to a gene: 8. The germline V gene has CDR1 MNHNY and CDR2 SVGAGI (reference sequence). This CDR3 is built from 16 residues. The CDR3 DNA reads TGTGCCAGCAGTCCCGCCGGGACAGGGATCTACAATGAGCAGTTCTTC. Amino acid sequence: CASSPAGTGIYNEQFF.

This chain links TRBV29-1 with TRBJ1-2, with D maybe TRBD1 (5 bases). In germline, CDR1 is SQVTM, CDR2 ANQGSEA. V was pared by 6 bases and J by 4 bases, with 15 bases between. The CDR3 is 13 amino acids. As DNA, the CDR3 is TGCAGCGTGACGCAGGGTGAAAGCTATGGCTACACCTTC. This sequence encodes CSVTQGESYGYTF.

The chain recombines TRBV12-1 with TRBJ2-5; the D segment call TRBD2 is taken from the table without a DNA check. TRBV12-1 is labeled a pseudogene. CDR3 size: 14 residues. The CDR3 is CASSFRGDQETQYF. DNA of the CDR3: TGTGCCAGCAGCTTTCGAGGCGACCAAGAGACCCAGTACTTC.

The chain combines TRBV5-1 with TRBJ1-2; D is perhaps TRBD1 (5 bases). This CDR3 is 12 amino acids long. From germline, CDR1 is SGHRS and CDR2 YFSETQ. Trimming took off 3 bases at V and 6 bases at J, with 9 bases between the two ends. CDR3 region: CASSWDYNGYTF. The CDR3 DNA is TGCGCCAGCAGCTGGGACTACAATGGCTACACCTTC.

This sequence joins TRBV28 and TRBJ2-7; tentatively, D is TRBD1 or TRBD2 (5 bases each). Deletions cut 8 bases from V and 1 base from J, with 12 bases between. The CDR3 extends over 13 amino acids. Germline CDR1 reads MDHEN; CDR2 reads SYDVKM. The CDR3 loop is CASAGRGSYEQYF. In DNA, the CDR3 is TGTGCCAGCGCAGGGCGAGGGTCCTACGAGCAGTACTTC.

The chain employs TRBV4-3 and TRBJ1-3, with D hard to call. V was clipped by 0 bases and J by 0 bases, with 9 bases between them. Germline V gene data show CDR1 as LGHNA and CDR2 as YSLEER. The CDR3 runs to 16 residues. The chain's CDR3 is CASSQDAASSGNTIYF. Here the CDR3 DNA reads TGCGCCAGCAGCCAAGATGCAGCGAGCTCTGGAAACACCATATATTTT.

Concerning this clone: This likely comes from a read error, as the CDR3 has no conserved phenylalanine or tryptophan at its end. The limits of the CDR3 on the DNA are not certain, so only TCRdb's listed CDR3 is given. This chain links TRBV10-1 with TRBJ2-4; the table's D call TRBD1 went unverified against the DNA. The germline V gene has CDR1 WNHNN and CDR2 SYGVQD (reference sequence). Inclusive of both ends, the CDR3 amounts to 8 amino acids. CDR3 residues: CATTTGPM.

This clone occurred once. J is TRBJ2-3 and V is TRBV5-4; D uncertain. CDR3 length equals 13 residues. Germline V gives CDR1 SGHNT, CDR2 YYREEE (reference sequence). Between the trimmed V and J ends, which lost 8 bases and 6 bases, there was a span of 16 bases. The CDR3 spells CASTRAAADTQYF. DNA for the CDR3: TGTGCCAGTACGCGCGCGGCCGCGGATACGCAGTATTTT. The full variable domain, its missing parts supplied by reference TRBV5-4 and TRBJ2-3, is ETGVTQSPTHLIKTRGQQVTLRCSSQSGHNTVSWYQQALGQGPQFIFQYYREEENGRGNFPPRFSGLQFPNYSSELNVNALELDDSALYLCASTRAAADTQYFGPGTRLTVL.

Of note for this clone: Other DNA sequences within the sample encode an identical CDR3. CDR3 in amino acids: CASSPAGGYEQYF. The CDR3 DNA sequence: TGTGCCAGCAGTCCCGCCGGGGGCTACGAGCAGTACTTC. The rearrangement uses TRBV28 and TRBJ2-7; weak D call: TRBD2 (6 bases). The CDR3 spans 13 residues. The germline V gene encodes CDR1 MDHEN and CDR2 SYDVKM. The V end was cut by 5 bases, the J end by 3 bases, with 11 bases between.

The CDR3 sequence is CASSDQSNSPLHF. The CDR3 DNA reads TGTGCCAGCAGTGATCAGTCTAATTCACCCCTCCACTTT. The chain has TRBV2 and TRBJ1-6; D not certain. Germline CDR1 is SNHLY and CDR2 is FYNNEI. Trimming stripped 3 bases from V and 6 bases from J, with 6 bases between. The CDR3 extends over 13 amino acids.

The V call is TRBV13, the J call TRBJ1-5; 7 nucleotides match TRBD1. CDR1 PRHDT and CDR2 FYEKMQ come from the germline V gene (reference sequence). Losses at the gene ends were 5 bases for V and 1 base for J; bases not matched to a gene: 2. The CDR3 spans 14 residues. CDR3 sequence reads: CASSRTGSNQPQHF. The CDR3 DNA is TGTGCCAGCAGCAGGACAGGCAGCAATCAGCCCCAGCATTTT.

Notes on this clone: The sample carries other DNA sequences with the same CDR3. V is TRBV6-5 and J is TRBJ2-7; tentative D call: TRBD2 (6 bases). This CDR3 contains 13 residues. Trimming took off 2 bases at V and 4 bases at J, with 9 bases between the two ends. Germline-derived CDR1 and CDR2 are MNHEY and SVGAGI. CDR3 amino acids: CASSYGGSYEQYF. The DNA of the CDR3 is TGTGCCAGCAGTTACGGGGGGTCGTACGAGCAGTACTTC.

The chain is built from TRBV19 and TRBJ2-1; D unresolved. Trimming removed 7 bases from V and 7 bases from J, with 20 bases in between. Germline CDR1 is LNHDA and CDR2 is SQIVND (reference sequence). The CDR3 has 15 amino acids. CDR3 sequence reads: CASTHSSGPLNEQFF. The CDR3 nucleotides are TGTGCCAGTACCCATTCTTCCGGGCCCCTAAATGAGCAGTTCTTC. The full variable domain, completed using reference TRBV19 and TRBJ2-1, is DGGITQSPKYLFRKEGQNVTLSCEQNLNHDAMYWYRQDPGQGLRLIYYSQIVNDFQKGDIAEGYSVSREKKESFPLTVTSAQKNPTAFYLCASTHSSGPLNEQFFGPGTRLTVL.

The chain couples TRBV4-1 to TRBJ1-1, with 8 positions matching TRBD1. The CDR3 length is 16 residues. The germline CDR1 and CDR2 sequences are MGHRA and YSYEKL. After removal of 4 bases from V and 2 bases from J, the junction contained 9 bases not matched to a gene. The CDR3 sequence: CASSPGQGGDNTEAFF. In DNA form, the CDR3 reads TGCGCCAGCAGCCCCGGACAGGGAGGGGACAACACTGAAGCTTTCTTT.

CDR3 sequence (DNA): TGTGCCAGCAGCTTCCTTGGACTAGCAGGTTGGGATACGCAGTATTTT. It specifies CASSFLGLAGWDTQYF. This rearrangement joins TRBV13 to TRBJ2-3; 8 bases fit TRBD2. Trimming took 3 bases from V and 6 from J; bases not matched to a gene: 11. In germline, CDR1 is PRHDT, CDR2 FYEKMQ (reference sequence). This CDR3 contains 16 residues.

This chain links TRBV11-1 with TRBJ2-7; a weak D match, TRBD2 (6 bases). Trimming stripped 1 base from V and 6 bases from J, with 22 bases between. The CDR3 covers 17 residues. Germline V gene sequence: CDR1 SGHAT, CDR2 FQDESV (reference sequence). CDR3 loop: CASSLELSWDSLSEQYF. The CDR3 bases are TGTGCCAGCAGCTTAGAGCTCTCGTGGGACTCTCTATCCGAGCAGTACTTC.

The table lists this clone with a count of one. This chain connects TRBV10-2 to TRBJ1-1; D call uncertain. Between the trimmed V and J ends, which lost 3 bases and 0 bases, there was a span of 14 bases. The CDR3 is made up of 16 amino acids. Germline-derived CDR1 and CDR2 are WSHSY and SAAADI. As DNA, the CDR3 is TGCGCCAGCAGTGAATCTGGGTATGGAATGAACACTGAAGCTTTCTTT. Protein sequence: CASSESGYGMNTEAFF.

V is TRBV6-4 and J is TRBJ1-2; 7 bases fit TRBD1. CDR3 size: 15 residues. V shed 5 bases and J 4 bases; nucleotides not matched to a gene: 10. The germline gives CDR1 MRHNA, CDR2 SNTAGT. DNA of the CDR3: TGTGCCAGCAGTAACACGACAGGGATCCTCTATGGCTACACCTTC. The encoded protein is CASSNTTGILYGYTF.

The CDR3 DNA is TGTGCCAGCGGGGGTAGGACCGGGGAGCTGTTTTTT. Its translation is CASGGRTGELFF. V gene TRBV11-1 combines with J gene TRBJ2-2; TRBD1 or TRBD2 may be the D gene (5 bases each). Per the germline V gene, CDR1 is SGHAT and CDR2 is FQDESV (reference sequence). The V end was cut by 8 bases, the J end by 5 bases, with 9 bases between. This CDR3 region has 12 residues.

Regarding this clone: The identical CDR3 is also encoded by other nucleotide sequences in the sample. The CDR3 region is CASSSGTGYEQYF. CDR3 coding DNA: TGTGCCAGCAGCTCCGGGACAGGGTACGAGCAGTACTTC. The J gene is TRBJ2-7, the V gene TRBV5-4; 9 positions match TRBD1. The CDR3 runs 13 residues. Germline lookup yields CDR1 SGHNT and CDR2 YYREEE (reference sequence). V shed 3 bases, J shed 4 bases, and the junction held 2 bases outside the gene matches.

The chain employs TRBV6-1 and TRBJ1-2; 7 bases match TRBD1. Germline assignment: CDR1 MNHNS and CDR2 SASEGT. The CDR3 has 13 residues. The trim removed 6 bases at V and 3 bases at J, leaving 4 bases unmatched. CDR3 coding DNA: TGTGCCAGCAGACAGGGGTACGACTATGGCTACACCTTC. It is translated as CASRQGYDYGYTF.

CDR3 bases: TGTGCCAGCAGCTTATCCGCTTTGGAGGACTATGGCTACACCTTC. This sequence encodes CASSLSALEDYGYTF. V is TRBV11-2 and J is TRBJ1-2; no firm D call. This CDR3 region has 15 residues. The germline V and J ends were trimmed by 2 bases and 3 bases, with 13 bases remaining between them. Germline V gene sequence: CDR1 SGHAT, CDR2 FQNNGV.

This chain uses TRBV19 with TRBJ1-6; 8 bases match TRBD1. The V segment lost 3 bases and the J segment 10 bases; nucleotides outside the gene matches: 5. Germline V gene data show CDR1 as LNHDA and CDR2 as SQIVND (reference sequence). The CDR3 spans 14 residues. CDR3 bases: TGTGCCAGTAGTATTACGACAGGGGTCTCACCCCTCCACTTT. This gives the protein CASSITTGVSPLHF.

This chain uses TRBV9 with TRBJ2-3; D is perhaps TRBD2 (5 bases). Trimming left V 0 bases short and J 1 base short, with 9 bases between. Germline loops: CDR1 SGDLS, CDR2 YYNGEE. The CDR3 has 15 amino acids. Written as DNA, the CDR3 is TGTGCCAGCAGCGTAGATAGCGCTCGCACAGATACGCAGTATTTT. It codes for CASSVDSARTDTQYF.

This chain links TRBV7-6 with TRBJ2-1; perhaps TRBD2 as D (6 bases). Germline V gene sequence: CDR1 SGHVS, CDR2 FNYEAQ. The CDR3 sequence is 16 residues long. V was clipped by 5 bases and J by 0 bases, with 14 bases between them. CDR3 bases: TGTGCCAGCAGCATATCAACCGGGGGCTCCTACAATGAGCAGTTCTTC. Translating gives CASSISTGGSYNEQFF.

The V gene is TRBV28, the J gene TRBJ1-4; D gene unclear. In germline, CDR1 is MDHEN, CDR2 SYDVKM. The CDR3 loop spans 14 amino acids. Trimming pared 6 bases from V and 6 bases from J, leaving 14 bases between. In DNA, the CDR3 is TGTGCCAGCAGGAAGACGGTGGTTGATGAAAAACTGTTTTTT. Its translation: CASRKTVVDEKLFF.

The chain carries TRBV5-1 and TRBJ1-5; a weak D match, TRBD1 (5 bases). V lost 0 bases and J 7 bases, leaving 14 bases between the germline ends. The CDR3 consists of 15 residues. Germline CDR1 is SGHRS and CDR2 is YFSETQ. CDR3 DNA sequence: TGCGCCAGCAGCTTGGGGGGGATCAGCTCACAGCCCCAGCATTTT. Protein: CASSLGGISSQPQHF.